These 9 T cell receptor beta chains originate from one sample sequenced in a study of blood T cell repertoires in COVID-19. Clones were sequenced by immunoSEQ multiplex PCR, and TCRdb holds only the in-frame ones, with some missing. This sample has tens of thousands of clones; approximately 83% occur once, and the top ten carry about 4.3%. Input material: peripheral blood. All receptors derive from a woman aged 55-69 years with acute or convalescent COVID-19.

This chain joins TRBV19 and TRBJ2-7, with a tentative D call TRBD1 (6 bases). There are 15 residues in the CDR3. Germline lookup yields CDR1 LNHDA and CDR2 SQIVND (reference sequence). V lost 2 bases to trimming and J lost 3 bases, with 14 bases between them. The CDR3 DNA reads as TGTGCCAGTAGTATAATGGGGGCCCCGCTCTACGAGCAGTACTTC. Translated: CASSIMGAPLYEQYF.

This clone was seen a few times. The V and J genes are TRBV10-2 and TRBJ1-3; weak D call: TRBD1 (6 bases). Germline V gene sequence: CDR1 WSHSY, CDR2 SAAADI. Deletions cut 6 bases from V and 2 bases from J, with 8 bases between. The CDR3 has 13 amino acids. CDR3 DNA: TGCGCCAGCAGGGACAGCGCTGGAAACACCATATATTTT. It yields the protein CASRDSAGNTIYF.

CDR3 in DNA: TGTGCCAGCCTAGAAGGATTCAACTCCTACAATGAGCAGTTCTTC. This codes for CASLEGFNSYNEQFF. The chain joins TRBV2 to TRBJ2-1; no reliable D call. CDR1 is SNHLY, CDR2 FYNNEI, per germline. The CDR3 is made up of 15 amino acids. Trimming left V 8 bases short and J 0 bases short, with 14 bases between.

This sequence joins TRBV2 and TRBJ1-2; D is unclear. The germline V gene encodes CDR1 SNHLY and CDR2 FYNNEI. V was clipped by 5 bases and J by 4 bases, with 17 bases between them. The CDR3 is 15 residues long. CDR3 amino acids: CASSPSGSRGYGYTF. DNA of the CDR3: TGTGCCAGCAGTCCATCGGGGTCCCGAGGCTATGGCTACACCTTC.

The chain has TRBV27 and TRBJ1-2; TRBD1 agrees at 8 bases. Germline trimming cut 2 bases from V and 5 bases from J; bases unmatched to any gene: 4. Germline V lookup: CDR1 MNHEY, CDR2 SMNVEV (reference sequence). The CDR3 extends over 14 amino acids. The CDR3 region is CASSLGQGKYGYTF. The CDR3 nucleotides are TGTGCCAGCAGTTTAGGACAGGGAAAGTATGGCTACACCTTC.

The chain joins TRBV5-1 to TRBJ1-2; 9 nucleotides agree with TRBD1. The junction had 5 bases not matched to a gene; V was cut back by 4 bases and J by 4 bases. There are 14 residues in the CDR3. Per the germline V gene, CDR1 is SGHRS and CDR2 is YFSETQ. The CDR3 nucleotides read TGCGCCAGCAGCAGGGACAGGGATGGCTATGGCTACACCTTC. Its translation is CASSRDRDGYGYTF.

The chain uses TRBV12-3 or TRBV12-4 and TRBJ1-1, with unresolved D. The CDR3 has 12 residues. Trimming shortened V by 6 bases and J by 5 bases, and 10 bases separated the two germline ends. The CDR3 loop is CASSTYRTEAFF. The CDR3 DNA is TGTGCCAGCAGCACCTATCGGACTGAAGCTTTCTTT.

The chain recombines TRBV15 with TRBJ1-4, with 7 positions matching TRBD1. This CDR3 comprises 14 residues. Germline CDR1 LNHNV, CDR2 YYDKDF (reference sequence). V was clipped by 1 base and J by 8 bases; unmatched bases: 4. The CDR3 nucleotides are TGTGCCACCAGCAGAGCGGAACAGGGGGAAAAACTGTTTTTT. The encoded protein is CATSRAEQGEKLFF.

V and J are TRBV6-4 and TRBJ2-7; TRBD2 matches 9 bases. The germline V gene encodes CDR1 MRHNA and CDR2 SNTAGT. The V gene end was trimmed by 8 bases and the J gene end by 4 bases; junction bases not matched to a gene: 15. CDR3 length: 16 amino acids. The CDR3 reads CASPLPAGGRGYEQYF. The CDR3 DNA reads as TGTGCCAGCCCCCTCCCGGCGGGGGGGCGTGGGTACGAGCAGTACTTC.